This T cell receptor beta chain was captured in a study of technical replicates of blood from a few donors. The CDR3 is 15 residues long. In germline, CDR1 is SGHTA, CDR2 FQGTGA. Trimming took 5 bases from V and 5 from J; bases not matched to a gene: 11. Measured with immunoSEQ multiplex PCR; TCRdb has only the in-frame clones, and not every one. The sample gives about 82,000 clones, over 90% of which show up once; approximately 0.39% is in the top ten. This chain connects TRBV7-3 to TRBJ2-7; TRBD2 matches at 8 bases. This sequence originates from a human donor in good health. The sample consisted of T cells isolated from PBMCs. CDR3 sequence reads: CASSVRLREGHEQYF. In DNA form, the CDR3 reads TGTGCCAGCAGCGTCCGCCTACGGGAGGGCCACGAGCAGTACTTC.